A selection of T cell receptor beta chains follows, all from one sample in a study of T cells expressing NK-cell markers. TCRdb re-analyzed the 5' RACE reads; it lists each CDR3 protein once, without DNA. The sample spans 550,000 to 600,000 distinct CDR3 sequences; the ten largest clones claim 3% to 4.5%. The sequencing sample was made of blood T cells: a sorted CD56 or NKG2C T cell subset, CD4+ or CD8+ T cells, or bulk PBMC T cells (not recorded which). These receptors originate from a man in his late teens or twenties in good health. The CDR3 runs from the conserved cysteine through the conserved F or W.

j_call v_call cdr3_aa
TRBJ2-2 TRBV12-3/TRBV12-4 CASSPLAGDGTGGELFF
TRBJ1-1 TRBV2 CASSDSILNTEAFF
TRBJ2-1 TRBV4-2 CASSQEERGPSYNEQFF
TRBJ2-1 TRBV6-1 CASSEGSGPYNEQFF
TRBJ1-4 TRBV20-1 CSASWLVDNYATNEKLFF
TRBJ2-7 TRBV20-1 CSARVLGTYEQYF
TRBJ1-6 TRBV12-3/TRBV12-4 CASSRGPSPLHF
TRBJ2-3 TRBV12-3/TRBV12-4 CASSFGLPGVSTDTQYF
TRBJ2-7 TRBV9 CASSALQGSYEQYF
TRBJ2-1 TRBV3-1 CASSQVGSGLYNEQFF
TRBJ2-1 TRBV12-3/TRBV12-4 CASRPRLVFDNEQFF
TRBJ2-7 TRBV9 CASSATGDEQYF
TRBJ1-3 TRBV4-2 CASSHRSGGNTIYF
TRBJ2-7 TRBV7-2 CASSSRGGGPYEQYF
TRBJ1-5 TRBV5-1 CASSHPRAGKMPQHF
TRBJ2-7 TRBV5-1 CASSRGQGSGEQYF
TRBJ2-1 TRBV10-3 CAISESTISYNEQFF
TRBJ1-2 TRBV12-3/TRBV12-4 CASSRAQVNYGYTF
TRBJ1-2 TRBV12-3/TRBV12-4 CASSSRLSGNGYTF
TRBJ2-3 TRBV20-1 CSARDPGRTSGSIDTQYF
TRBJ2-5 TRBV5-1 CASSLERGIPETQYF
TRBJ2-3 TRBV7-9 CASSLAVAGTGAHTQYF
TRBJ2-7 TRBV7-9 CASSLVGVAYEQYF
TRBJ1-1 TRBV4-1 CASSQDANTEAFF
TRBJ2-6 TRBV7-2 CASKIGANVLTF
TRBJ2-7 TRBV27 CASSLSPRREQYF
TRBJ2-4 TRBV12-3/TRBV12-4 CASSHTGGLAKNIQYF
TRBJ2-5 TRBV18 CASSPKGVETQYF
TRBJ1-1 TRBV12-3/TRBV12-4 CASSLTRGQRWTEAFF
TRBJ2-1 TRBV15 CATSSMTDNNEQFF
TRBJ1-4 TRBV20-1 CSARATEQLFF
TRBJ2-1 TRBV29-1 CSVGLAGVFEQFF
TRBJ1-1 TRBV5-1 CASSLTGGRLTEAFF
TRBJ1-1 TRBV5-1 CASSLLPGGNETEAFF
TRBJ2-5 TRBV7-2 CASSSPGWGAQYF
TRBJ2-1 TRBV6-5 CASSYGSKGWNNEQFF
TRBJ2-1 TRBV7-9 CASSLASRVANEQFF
TRBJ2-3 TRBV3-1 CASSHRRTQYF
TRBJ2-5 TRBV7-9 CASSSYRGRILGETQYF
TRBJ2-2 TRBV6-1 CASSEARWETGELFF
TRBJ2-7 TRBV20-1 CSAPNDRGLDEQYF
TRBJ2-5 TRBV29-1 CSVEPGPVETQYF
TRBJ2-1 TRBV5-6 CASSLAGTSYNEQFF
TRBJ2-1 TRBV5-1 CASSGGTGHEQFF
TRBJ1-3 TRBV12-3/TRBV12-4 CASDGRPSSGNTIYF
TRBJ1-6 TRBV6-5 CASSYSSPAQGDSPLHF
TRBJ1-1 TRBV5-1 CASSSPPGPEAFF
TRBJ2-2 TRBV20-1 CSASTGSGTGELFF
TRBJ1-6 TRBV10-3 CAISEGGTETPLHF
TRBJ2-1 TRBV5-1 CASKFVAPNNEQFF
TRBJ1-5 TRBV5-1 CASSLRPMGNQPQHF
TRBJ1-4 TRBV10-3 CAIREGQGSEKLFF
TRBJ2-1 TRBV20-1 CSAHPLAGGYNEQFF
TRBJ1-1 TRBV12-3/TRBV12-4 CASSWTGVFTEAFF
TRBJ2-1 TRBV28 CASSLPGGINYNEQFF